The 24 T cell receptor beta chains in this list originate from one sample, sequenced in a study of early T cells in non-severe SARS-CoV-2 infection. Using its own MiXCR run on the 5' RACE reads, TCRdb lists one record per CDR3 protein. The profile covers about 56,000 distinct CDR3 sequences, with roughly 10% appearing a single time and 6.5% taken by the ten largest. Sequences were obtained from whole blood. The receptors derive from an adult who was a healthcare worker with PCR-confirmed SARS-CoV-2 infection or an uninfected control (not recorded which).

This clonotype was counted between two and nine times. At one boundary the junction diverges from the germline segment, which might be a read error. This chain links TRBV20-1 with TRBJ2-7, with D perhaps matching TRBD1 (5 bases). Germline CDR1 and CDR2: DFQATT and SNEGSKA (reference sequence). This CDR3 region has 10 residues. CDR3 residues: CSARVGPPRF. CDR3 coding DNA: TGCAGTGCTAGAGTGGGGCCCCCAAGGTTC.

This clonotype was detected many times. The J gene is TRBJ1-2, the V gene TRBV29-1; no definite D call. V was clipped by 4 bases and J by 6 bases, with 9 bases between them. The length of the CDR3 is 11 residues. Germline V gene data show CDR1 as SQVTM and CDR2 as ANQGSEA. CDR3 nucleotide sequence: TGCAGCGTTGGGGTGTCCCATGGCTACACCTTC. This codes for CSVGVSHGYTF.

This chain uses TRBV7-9 with TRBJ2-7; D unresolved. This CDR3 has 12 amino acids. The germline gives CDR1 SEHNR, CDR2 FQNEAQ (reference sequence). V was cut by 1 base and J by 10 bases, with 11 bases left in between. The DNA of the CDR3 is TGTGCCAGCAGCTTAGACTCGGACCCACAGTACTTC. Translated: CASSLDSDPQYF. The complete variable domain, with remaining parts taken from reference TRBV7-9 and TRBJ2-7, reads DTGVSQNPRHKITKRGQNVTFRCDPISEHNRLYWYRQTLGQGPEFLTYFQNEAQLEKSRLLSDRFSAERPKGSFSTLEIQRTEQGDSAMYLCASSLDSDPQYFGPGTRLTVT.

This clonotype was detected only a few times. This rearrangement joins TRBV10-3 to TRBJ2-1; 9 bases line up with TRBD1. The CDR3 totals 15 residues. The germline V gene encodes CDR1 ENHRY and CDR2 SYGVKD. V gave up 10 bases and J gave up 3 bases; unmatched junction bases: 10. CDR3 sequence reads: CATSGRDRVYNEQFF. In DNA, the CDR3 is TGTGCCACCTCTGGGCGGGACAGGGTCTACAATGAGCAGTTCTTC.

This clonotype was recorded a few times. The CDR3 DNA is TGTGCCAGCCTGGACGAAGGGAGGGGCGAGCAGTACTTC. This gives the protein CASLDEGRGEQYF. The V and J genes are TRBV2 and TRBJ2-7; 7 nucleotides align to TRBD2. Germline values: CDR1 SNHLY, CDR2 FYNNEI. V lost 8 bases to trimming and J lost 6 bases; unmatched junction nucleotides: 10. The CDR3 totals 13 residues.

The chain links TRBV7-2 to TRBJ2-7; D gene uncertain. Germline loops: CDR1 SGHTA, CDR2 FQGNSA. The V end was cut by 1 base, the J end by 2 bases, with 9 bases between. The CDR3 loop spans 14 amino acids. The CDR3 DNA reads as TGTGCCAGCAGCTTAGATGGGAACGCCTACGAGCAGTACTTC. Translation: CASSLDGNAYEQYF.

This clonotype was seen a few times. The chain combines TRBV5-1 with TRBJ1-1; TRBD1 matches at 9 bases. The CDR3 runs to 15 residues. Trimming cost V 4 bases and J 5 bases; bases outside gene matches: 9. The V gene's germline CDR1 is SGHRS and CDR2 YFSETQ. The CDR3 reads CASSRGTGIDTEAFF. The DNA of the CDR3 is TGCGCCAGCAGCCGCGGGACAGGGATTGATACTGAAGCTTTCTTT.

This clonotype was found many times. V gene TRBV7-8 combines with J gene TRBJ2-3, with D unresolved. There are 11 residues in the CDR3. The germline V and J ends were trimmed by 6 bases and 6 bases, with 7 bases remaining between them. CDR1 is SGHVS and CDR2 is FQNEAQ in the germline V gene. The CDR3 here is CASRFKDTQYF. The CDR3, as DNA: TGTGCCAGCAGGTTCAAGGATACGCAGTATTTT.

The chain combines TRBV5-6 with TRBJ2-1, with 9 bases that match TRBD2. Germline V gives CDR1 SGHDT, CDR2 YYEEEE. The CDR3 is made up of 16 amino acids. The junction had 10 bases not matched to a gene; V was cut back by 5 bases and J by 4 bases. CDR3 region: CASSFDLAGSYNEQFF. Here the CDR3 DNA reads TGTGCCAGCAGTTTCGACCTAGCGGGGTCTTACAATGAGCAGTTCTTC.

This clonotype was seen ten or more times. The genes are TRBV12-3 or TRBV12-4 and TRBJ2-7, with 10 bases fitting TRBD1. The ends lost 5 bases at V and 7 bases at J; junction bases unmatched: 11. This CDR3 contains 15 residues. Written as DNA, the CDR3 is TGTGCCAGCAGTGATCCGGGACAGGGGTTCAGAGAGCAGTACTTC. Protein sequence: CASSDPGQGFREQYF.

This chain links TRBV18 with TRBJ2-7; no firm D call. V was trimmed by 6 bases and J by 5 bases, leaving 17 bases between them. The CDR3 loop spans 14 amino acids. The germline V gene has CDR1 KGHSH and CDR2 LQKENI. The CDR3 sequence: CASSPPGSPHEQYF. In DNA form, the CDR3 reads TGTGCCAGCTCCCCCCCCGGGTCACCCCACGAGCAGTACTTC.

This clonotype was counted at least ten times. This chain links TRBV21-1 with TRBJ2-3; the D call in the table, TRBD2, was not verified against the DNA. TRBV21-1 is deemed a pseudogene. The CDR3 spans 17 residues. The CDR3 DNA reads as TGTGCCAGCAGCGCGACCTCTAGCGGGAGTCAGAAAGATACGCAGTATTTT. Its protein product is CASSATSSGSQKDTQYF.

This clonotype was counted at least ten times. The rearrangement joins TRBV7-2 to TRBJ2-2; 16 bases are shared with TRBD2. CDR3 length: 19 residues. The V segment lost 4 bases and the J segment 6 bases; nucleotides outside the gene matches: 11. Germline lookup yields CDR1 SGHTA and CDR2 FQGNSA. The CDR3 spells CASSSLPGLAGGIPGELFF. CDR3 in DNA: TGTGCCAGCAGCTCCTTACCGGGACTAGCGGGAGGGATTCCCGGGGAGCTGTTTTTT.

The sample holds many counts of this clonotype. The chain uses TRBV6-6 and TRBJ1-6; 7 nucleotides match TRBD1. Germline values: CDR1 MNHNY, CDR2 SVGAGI (reference sequence). The V gene end was trimmed by 6 bases and the J gene end by 7 bases; junction bases not matched to a gene: 12. This CDR3 region has 16 residues. CDR3 region: CASSPLRTGRNSPLHF. The CDR3 bases are TGTGCCAGCAGCCCCCTTAGGACAGGAAGGAATTCACCCCTCCACTTT.

This clonotype was seen a few times. The rearrangement links TRBV29-1 to TRBJ1-1; 7 bases map to TRBD1. Germline V CDR1 and CDR2: SQVTM, ANQGSEA. V was clipped by 7 bases and J by 1 base; unmatched bases: 3. This CDR3 has 12 residues. Here the CDR3 reads CSAGTANTEAFF. DNA for the CDR3: TGCAGCGCAGGGACAGCGAACACTGAAGCTTTCTTT.

There are many counts of this clonotype. The chain recombines TRBV20-1 with TRBJ2-5; 11 nucleotides line up with TRBD2. The CDR3 runs to 15 residues. Germline CDR1 DFQATT, CDR2 SNEGSKA (reference sequence). Unmatched junction bases numbered 4, after V lost 3 bases and J lost 1 base. The CDR3 nucleotides are TGCAGTGCTAGTAGTAGCGGGAGGGGCCAAGAGACCCAGTACTTC. Translation: CSASSSGRGQETQYF.

The rearrangement links TRBV29-1 to TRBJ2-7, with 7 bases identical to TRBD2. V lost 8 bases to trimming and J lost 2 bases; unmatched junction nucleotides: 15. Germline CDR1 reads SQVTM; CDR2 reads ANQGSEA. The CDR3 has 15 amino acids. The CDR3 protein is CSTSSLRDYAYEQYF. The CDR3 nucleotides read TGCAGCACGAGTAGTCTCCGGGACTACGCCTACGAGCAGTACTTC.

The sample holds a few counts of this clonotype. The gene calls are TRBV7-8 and TRBJ2-1; 15 bases align to TRBD2. Germline CDR1 SGHVS, CDR2 FQNEAQ. The V and J ends lost 5 bases and 5 bases, in that order; junction bases with no gene match: 7. This CDR3 comprises 17 residues. CDR3 nucleotide sequence: TGTGCCAGCAGCCTTCGGACTAGCGGGAGGGGAGACAATGAGCAGTTCTTC. Protein product: CASSLRTSGRGDNEQFF.

This clonotype was recorded a few times. This rearrangement joins TRBV15 to TRBJ2-1; no firm D call. This CDR3 comprises 13 residues. The V and J ends lost 6 bases and 4 bases respectively, with 10 bases between them. Germline CDR1 is LNHNV and CDR2 is YYDKDF (reference sequence). The CDR3 coding sequence is TGTGCCACCAGAAACCACCAGTACAATGAGCAGTTCTTC. Protein product: CATRNHQYNEQFF. Filled out from reference TRBV15 and TRBJ2-1, the complete variable domain reads DAMVIQNPRYQVTQFGKPVTLSCSQTLNHNVMYWYQQKSSQAPKLLFHYYDKDFNNEADTPDNFQSRRPNTSFCFLDIRSPGLGDTAMYLCATRNHQYNEQFFGPGTRLTVL.

On this clonotype: It is likely a read error, because the conserved phenylalanine at the end of the CDR3 is missing. The chain combines TRBV30 with TRBJ1-5; TRBD1 is a possible D gene (5 bases). Germline V gene sequence: CDR1 GTSNPN, CDR2 SVGIG (reference sequence). V was trimmed by 3 bases and J by 4 bases, leaving 7 bases between them. This CDR3 has 12 residues. In nucleotides, the CDR3 is TGTGCCTGGAGGGAGGGGAATCAGCCCCAGCATTCT. It is translated as CAWREGNQPQHS.

Remarks on this clonotype: No conserved phenylalanine or tryptophan ends this CDR3, so it is likely a read error. The rearrangement uses TRBV25-1 and TRBJ2-3, with 8 positions matching TRBD2. Germline-derived CDR1 and CDR2 are MGHDK and SYGVNS. This CDR3 is built from 13 residues. In DNA, the CDR3 is TGTGCTAGCGGGACGACGAGCACAGATACGCAGTATCTT. Its protein is CASGTTSTDTQYL.

J is TRBJ2-7 and V is TRBV7-2; D might be TRBD2 (5 bases). This CDR3 is 13 amino acids long. The germline V and J ends were trimmed by 1 base and 2 bases, with 6 bases remaining between them. The germline gives CDR1 SGHTA, CDR2 FQGNSA. CDR3 bases: TGTGCCAGCAGCTTAGAGCGGACCTACGAGCAGTACTTC. The encoded protein is CASSLERTYEQYF.

The sample holds many counts of this clonotype. The chain is built from TRBV5-4 and TRBJ2-1; D possibly corresponds to TRBD2 (6 bases). V was trimmed by 9 bases and J by 1 base, leaving 14 bases between them. CDR3 length: 14 amino acids. Germline V gene lookup returns CDR1 SGHNT and CDR2 YYREEE (reference sequence). CDR3 in DNA: TGTGCCACCGCCGGGAGCCTTTCCTACAATGAGCAGTTCTTC. Its translation is CATAGSLSYNEQFF.

In its sample, this clonotype was seen many times. The V gene is TRBV20-1, the J gene TRBJ1-6, with no clear D. Looked up from germline, CDR1 is DFQATT and CDR2 is SNEGSKA (reference sequence). CDR3 size: 15 residues. Between the trimmed V and J ends, which lost 0 bases and 7 bases, there was a span of 13 bases. The CDR3, as DNA: TGCAGTGCTAGAGACGCGTGGTCCGGCAATTCACCCCTCCACTTT. Its protein is CSARDAWSGNSPLHF.